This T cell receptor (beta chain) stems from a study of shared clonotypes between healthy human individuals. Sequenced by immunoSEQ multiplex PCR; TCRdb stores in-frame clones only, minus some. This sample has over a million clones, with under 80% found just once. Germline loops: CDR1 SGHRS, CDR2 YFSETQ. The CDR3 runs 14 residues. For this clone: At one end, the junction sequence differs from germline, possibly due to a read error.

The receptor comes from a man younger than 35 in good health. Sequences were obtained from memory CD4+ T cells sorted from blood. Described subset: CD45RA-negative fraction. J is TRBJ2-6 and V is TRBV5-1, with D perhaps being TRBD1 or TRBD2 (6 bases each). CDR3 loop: CASSSKRGDNVLTF. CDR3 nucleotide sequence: TGCGCCAGCAGCTCGAAAAGGGGGGACAACGTCCTGACTTTC.